The subject of this entry is one T cell receptor beta chain. CDR1 MNHNY and CDR2 SVGAGI come from the germline V gene (reference sequence). With 4 bases removed from V and 4 bases from J, the gap between germline ends came to 8 bases. There are 12 residues in the CDR3. The table came from immunoSEQ multiplex PCR; TCRdb's copy has only in-frame clones and leaves some out. The table records more than 20,000 clones, 84% of them present only once. These data belong to a study of OX40 agonist ivuxolimab in advanced cancers. Source: CD4+ or CD8+ T cells sorted from blood, taken in a trial of the OX40 agonist ivuxolimab. This receptor was obtained from an adult with an advanced solid tumor such as melanoma, head and neck, liver or kidney cancer. The V call is TRBV6-6, the J call TRBJ2-7; tentative D call: TRBD1 (5 bases). CDR3 nucleotide sequence: TGTGCCAGCAGTTCCCAGGGTTACGAGCAGTACTTC. Its protein is CASSSQGYEQYF.